These 7 T cell receptor beta chains were all obtained from the same sample, sequenced in a study of shared clonotypes between healthy human individuals. Clones were sequenced by immunoSEQ multiplex PCR, and TCRdb holds only the in-frame ones, with some missing. Of over a million clones in the sample, approximately 98% were seen once. The sample was naive CD4+ T cells sorted from blood. Subset specified: CD45RA+ positively selected. The receptors originated from a man aged 25-45 years in good health.

V gene TRBV4-1 combines with J gene TRBJ2-5; D unclear. This CDR3 has 14 amino acids. Germline CDR1 and CDR2: MGHRA and YSYEKL. V lost 0 bases and J lost 2, with 7 bases in between. The CDR3 loop reads CASSQDRKQETQYF. CDR3 sequence (DNA): TGCGCCAGCAGCCAAGATCGTAAGCAAGAGACCCAGTACTTC.

The chain carries TRBV7-9 and TRBJ2-3, with TRBD1 matching over 9 bases. The germline V gene has CDR1 SEHNR and CDR2 FQNEAQ (reference sequence). J was trimmed by 5 bases and V by 4 bases; bases with no gene match: 4. The CDR3 spans 14 residues. The CDR3 protein is CASSSGTGRDTQYF. Written as DNA, the CDR3 is TGTGCCAGCAGCTCCGGGACAGGGAGAGATACGCAGTATTTT.

For this clone: Other nucleotide sequences from this sample produce the same CDR3. The V and J genes are TRBV5-1 and TRBJ2-2; TRBD1 might be the D (5 bases). In germline, CDR1 is SGHRS, CDR2 YFSETQ. This CDR3 has 14 residues. Trimming stripped 2 bases from V and 4 bases from J, with 9 bases between. The CDR3 sequence: CASSFGQGTGELFF. The DNA of the CDR3 is TGCGCCAGCAGCTTCGGGCAGGGCACCGGGGAGCTGTTTTTT.

The chain carries TRBV5-1 and TRBJ1-5; no clear D. Germline lookup yields CDR1 SGHRS and CDR2 YFSETQ. This CDR3 is built from 15 residues. The germline V and J ends were trimmed by 0 bases and 0 bases, with 7 bases remaining between them. The CDR3 protein is CASSLDAGSNQPQHF. For the CDR3, the DNA is TGCGCCAGCAGCTTGGACGCAGGTAGCAATCAGCCCCAGCATTTT.

The V and J genes are TRBV2 and TRBJ1-3, with D perhaps matching TRBD1 (5 bases). The length of the CDR3 is 14 residues. CDR1 and CDR2 (germline): SNHLY, FYNNEI. Trimming removed 3 bases from V and 4 bases from J, with 10 bases in between. The CDR3 coding sequence is TGTGCCAGCAGTGAGCAGGGCATCGGAAACACCATATATTTT. Translation: CASSEQGIGNTIYF.

The V call is TRBV5-5, the J call TRBJ2-7; 7 bases line up with TRBD1. Germline CDR1 is SGHKS and CDR2 is YYEKEE (reference sequence). V was clipped by 2 bases and J by 4 bases; unmatched bases: 15. The CDR3 is 17 amino acids. CDR3 region: CASSFRIPDRLAYEQYF. CDR3 nucleotides: TGTGCCAGCAGCTTCCGGATCCCGGACAGGCTGGCTTACGAGCAGTACTTC.

The gene calls are TRBV11-2 and TRBJ2-7; tentatively, D is TRBD1 (5 bases). Trimming left V 3 bases short and J 3 bases short, with 6 bases between. Germline V gene sequence: CDR1 SGHAT, CDR2 FQNNGV. The CDR3 has 12 residues. This chain's CDR3 is CASSFQGYEQYF. The CDR3 region has the DNA TGTGCCAGCAGCTTCCAGGGCTACGAGCAGTACTTC.